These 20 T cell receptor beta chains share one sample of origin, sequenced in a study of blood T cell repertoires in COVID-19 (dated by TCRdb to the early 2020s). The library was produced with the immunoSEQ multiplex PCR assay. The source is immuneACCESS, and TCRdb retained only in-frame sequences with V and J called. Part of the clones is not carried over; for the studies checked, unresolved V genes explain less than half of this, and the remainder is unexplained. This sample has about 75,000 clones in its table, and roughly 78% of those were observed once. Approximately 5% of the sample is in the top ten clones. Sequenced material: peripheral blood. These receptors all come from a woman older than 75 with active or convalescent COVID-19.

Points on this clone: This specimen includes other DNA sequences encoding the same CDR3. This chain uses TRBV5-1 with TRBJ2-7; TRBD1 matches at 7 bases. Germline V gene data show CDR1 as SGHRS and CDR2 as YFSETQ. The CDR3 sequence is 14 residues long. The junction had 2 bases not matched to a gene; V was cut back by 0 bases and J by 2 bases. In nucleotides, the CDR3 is TGCGCCAGCAGCTTGGGTCAGGGGGCCTACGAGCAGTACTTC. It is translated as CASSLGQGAYEQYF.

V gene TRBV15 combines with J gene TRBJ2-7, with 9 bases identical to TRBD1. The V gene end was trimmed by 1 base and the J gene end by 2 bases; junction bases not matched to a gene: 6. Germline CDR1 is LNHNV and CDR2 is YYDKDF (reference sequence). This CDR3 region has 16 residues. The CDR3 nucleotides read TGTGCCACCAGCAGAGCTGCGGGACAGGGACCCTACGAGCAGTACTTC. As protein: CATSRAAGQGPYEQYF.

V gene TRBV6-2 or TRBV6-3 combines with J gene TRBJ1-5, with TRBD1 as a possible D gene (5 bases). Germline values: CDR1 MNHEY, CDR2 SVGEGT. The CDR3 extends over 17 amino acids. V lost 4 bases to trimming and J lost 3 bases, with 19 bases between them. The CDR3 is CASSSMLYGHFNQPQHF. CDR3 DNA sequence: TGTGCCAGCAGTTCCATGCTATATGGACATTTCAATCAGCCCCAGCATTTT.

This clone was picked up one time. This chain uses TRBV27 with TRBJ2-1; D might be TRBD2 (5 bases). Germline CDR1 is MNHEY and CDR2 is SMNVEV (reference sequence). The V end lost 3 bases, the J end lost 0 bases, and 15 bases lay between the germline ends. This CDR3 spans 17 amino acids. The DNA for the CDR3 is TGTGCCAGCAGTTTGCGCCTAGCTGGAACCTCCTACAATGAGCAGTTCTTC. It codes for CASSLRLAGTSYNEQFF.

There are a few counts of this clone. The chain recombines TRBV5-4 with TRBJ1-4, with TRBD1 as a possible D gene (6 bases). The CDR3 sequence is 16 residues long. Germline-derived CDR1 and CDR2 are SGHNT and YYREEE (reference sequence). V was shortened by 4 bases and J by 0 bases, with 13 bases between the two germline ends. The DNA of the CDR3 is TGTGCCAGCAGCCCCGGGACATCCACAACTAATGAAAAACTGTTTTTT. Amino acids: CASSPGTSTTNEKLFF.

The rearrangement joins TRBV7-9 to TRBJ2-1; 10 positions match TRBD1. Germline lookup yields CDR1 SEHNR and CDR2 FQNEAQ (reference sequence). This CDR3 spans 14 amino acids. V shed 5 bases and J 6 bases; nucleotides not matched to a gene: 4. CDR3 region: CASSNRDRGNEQFF. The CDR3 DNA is TGTGCCAGCAGCAACCGGGACAGGGGCAATGAGCAGTTCTTC.

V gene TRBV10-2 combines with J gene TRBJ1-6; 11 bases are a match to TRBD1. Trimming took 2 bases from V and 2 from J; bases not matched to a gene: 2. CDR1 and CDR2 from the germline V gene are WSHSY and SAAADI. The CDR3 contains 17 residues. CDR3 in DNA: TGCGCCAGCAGTGAGAGGACAGGGGGCCCCTATAATTCACCCCTCCACTTT. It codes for CASSERTGGPYNSPLHF.

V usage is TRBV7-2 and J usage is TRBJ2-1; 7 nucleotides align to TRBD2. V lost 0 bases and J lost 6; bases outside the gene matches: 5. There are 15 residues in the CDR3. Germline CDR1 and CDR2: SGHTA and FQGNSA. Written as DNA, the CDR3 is TGTGCCAGCAGCTTAGCGGGAGGGTCAGGCAATGAGCAGTTCTTC. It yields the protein CASSLAGGSGNEQFF.

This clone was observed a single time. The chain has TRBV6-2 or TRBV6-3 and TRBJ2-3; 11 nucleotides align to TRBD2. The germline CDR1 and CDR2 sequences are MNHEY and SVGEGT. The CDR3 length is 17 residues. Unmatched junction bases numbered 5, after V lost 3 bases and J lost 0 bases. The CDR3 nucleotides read TGTGCCAGCAGTTATATAGCGGGGGGGCTGAGCACAGATACGCAGTATTTT. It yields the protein CASSYIAGGLSTDTQYF.

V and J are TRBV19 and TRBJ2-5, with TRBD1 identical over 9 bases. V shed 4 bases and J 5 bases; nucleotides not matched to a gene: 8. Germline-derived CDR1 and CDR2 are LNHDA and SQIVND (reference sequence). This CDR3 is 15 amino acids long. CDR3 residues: CASSTRTGAGETQYF. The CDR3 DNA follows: TGTGCCAGTAGTACCAGGACAGGGGCTGGGGAGACCCAGTACTTC.

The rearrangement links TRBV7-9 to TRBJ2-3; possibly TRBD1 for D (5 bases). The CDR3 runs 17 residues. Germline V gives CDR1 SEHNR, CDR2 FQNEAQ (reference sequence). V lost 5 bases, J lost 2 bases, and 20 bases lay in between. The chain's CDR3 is CASSPQGGGVITDTQYF. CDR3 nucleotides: TGTGCCAGCAGCCCGCAGGGCGGCGGTGTTATCACAGATACGCAGTATTTT.

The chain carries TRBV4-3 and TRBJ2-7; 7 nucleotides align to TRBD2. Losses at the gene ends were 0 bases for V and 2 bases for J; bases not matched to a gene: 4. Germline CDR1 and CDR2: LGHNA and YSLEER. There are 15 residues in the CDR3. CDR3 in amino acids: CASSQEWAGAYEQYF. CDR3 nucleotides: TGCGCCAGCAGCCAAGAATGGGCGGGGGCCTACGAGCAGTACTTC.

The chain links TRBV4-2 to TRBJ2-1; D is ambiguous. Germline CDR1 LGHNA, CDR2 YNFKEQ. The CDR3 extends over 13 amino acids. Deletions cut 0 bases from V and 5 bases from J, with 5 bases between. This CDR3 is CASSQEINNEQFF. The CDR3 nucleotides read TGTGCCAGCAGCCAAGAAATCAACAATGAGCAGTTCTTC.

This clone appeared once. CDR3 amino acids: CASSLIGQGKDEQFF. For the CDR3, the DNA is TGTGCCAGCAGTTTAATTGGACAGGGGAAGGATGAGCAGTTCTTC. V gene TRBV28 combines with J gene TRBJ2-1; TRBD1 matches at 9 bases. This CDR3 comprises 15 residues. Trimming at V came to 2 bases and at J to 8 bases, leaving 7 bases not matched to a gene. Germline loops: CDR1 MDHEN, CDR2 SYDVKM.

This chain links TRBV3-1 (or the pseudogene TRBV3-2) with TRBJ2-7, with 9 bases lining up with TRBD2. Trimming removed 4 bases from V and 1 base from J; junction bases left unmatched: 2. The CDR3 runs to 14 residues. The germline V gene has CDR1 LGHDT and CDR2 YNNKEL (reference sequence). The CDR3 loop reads CASSLAGVSYEQYF. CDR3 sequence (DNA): TGTGCCAGCAGCCTAGCGGGAGTGTCCTACGAGCAGTACTTC.

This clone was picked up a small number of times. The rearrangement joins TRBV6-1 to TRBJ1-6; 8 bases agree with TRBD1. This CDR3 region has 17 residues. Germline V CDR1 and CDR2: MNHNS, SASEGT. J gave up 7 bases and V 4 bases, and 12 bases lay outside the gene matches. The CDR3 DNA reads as TGTGCCAGCAGTGTAGGACAGGGTTTGGACGTCAATTCACCCCTCCACTTT. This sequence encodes CASSVGQGLDVNSPLHF.

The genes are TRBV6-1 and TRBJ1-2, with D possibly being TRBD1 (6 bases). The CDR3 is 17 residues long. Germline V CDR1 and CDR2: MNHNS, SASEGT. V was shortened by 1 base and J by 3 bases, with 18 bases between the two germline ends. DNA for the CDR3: TGTGCCAGCAGTGAAGTATGGGGGACAACCCGGGACTATGGCTACACCTTC. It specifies CASSEVWGTTRDYGYTF.

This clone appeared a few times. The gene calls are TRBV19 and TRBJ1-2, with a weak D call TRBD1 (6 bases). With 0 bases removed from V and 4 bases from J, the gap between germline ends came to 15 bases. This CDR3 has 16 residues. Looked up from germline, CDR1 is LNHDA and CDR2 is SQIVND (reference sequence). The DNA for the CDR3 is TGTGCCAGTAGTATAGACCTAAATACAGGGTTCTATGGCTACACCTTC. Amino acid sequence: CASSIDLNTGFYGYTF.

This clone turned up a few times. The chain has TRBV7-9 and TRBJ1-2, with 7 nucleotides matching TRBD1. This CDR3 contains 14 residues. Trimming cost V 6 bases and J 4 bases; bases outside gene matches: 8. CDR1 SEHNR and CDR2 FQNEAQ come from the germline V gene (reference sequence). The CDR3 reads CASRWTGTSYGYTF. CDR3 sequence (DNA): TGTGCCAGCAGGTGGACAGGAACCTCCTATGGCTACACCTTC.

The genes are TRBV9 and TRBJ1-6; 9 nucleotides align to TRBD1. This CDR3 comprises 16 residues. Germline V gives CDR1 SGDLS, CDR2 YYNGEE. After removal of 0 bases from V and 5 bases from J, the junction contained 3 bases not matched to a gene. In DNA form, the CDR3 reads TGTGCCAGCAGCGTAGCTACAGGGGGCCATAATTCACCCCTCCACTTT. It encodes CASSVATGGHNSPLHF.